The present T cell receptor (beta chain) was sequenced within a study of identical twins. Whole-study results and caveats: Where out-of-frame alpha sequences were twin-shared, they showed excess low generation probability.

Healthy Caucasians were all of the donors. TCRdb called the 5' RACE reads again in MiXCR, with one record for every CDR3 protein. The table lists about 210,000 distinct CDR3 sequences, roughly a tenth of them singletons, with about 5.2% in the top ten. Of note for this clonotype: Its antigen remains unidentified.

The source material was memory (CD45RO+) T cells sorted from blood. This receptor was obtained from a young woman in good health.

The CDR3 loop is CASRSRGLHYGYTF. The CDR3 DNA is TGTGCCAGCAGAAGCAGGGGGCTTCACTATGGCTACACCTTC. The chain is built from TRBV6-1 and TRBJ1-2; TRBD1 agrees at 8 bases. V trimming: 6 bases; J trimming: 3 bases; junction bases outside the gene matches: 6. Germline CDR1 MNHNS, CDR2 SASEGT. The length of the CDR3 is 14 residues.